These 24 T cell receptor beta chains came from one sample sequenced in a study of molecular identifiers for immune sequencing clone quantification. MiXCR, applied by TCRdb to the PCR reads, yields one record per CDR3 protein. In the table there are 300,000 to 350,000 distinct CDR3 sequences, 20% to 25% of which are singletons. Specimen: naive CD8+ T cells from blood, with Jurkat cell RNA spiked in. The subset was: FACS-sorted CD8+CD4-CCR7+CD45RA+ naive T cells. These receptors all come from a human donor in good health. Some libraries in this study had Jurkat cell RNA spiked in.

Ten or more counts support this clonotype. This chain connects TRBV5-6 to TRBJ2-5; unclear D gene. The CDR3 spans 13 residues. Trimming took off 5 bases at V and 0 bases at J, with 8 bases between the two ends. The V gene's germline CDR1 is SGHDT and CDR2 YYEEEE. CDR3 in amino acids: CASSRRYQETQYF. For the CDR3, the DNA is TGTGCCAGCAGTCGACGGTACCAAGAGACCCAGTACTTC.

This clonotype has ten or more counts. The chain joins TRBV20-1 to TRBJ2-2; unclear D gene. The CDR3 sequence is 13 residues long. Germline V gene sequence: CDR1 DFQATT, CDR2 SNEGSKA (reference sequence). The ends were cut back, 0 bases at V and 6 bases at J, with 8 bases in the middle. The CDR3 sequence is CSAREGVSGELFF. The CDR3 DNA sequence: TGCAGTGCTAGAGAAGGCGTTTCCGGGGAGCTGTTTTTT.

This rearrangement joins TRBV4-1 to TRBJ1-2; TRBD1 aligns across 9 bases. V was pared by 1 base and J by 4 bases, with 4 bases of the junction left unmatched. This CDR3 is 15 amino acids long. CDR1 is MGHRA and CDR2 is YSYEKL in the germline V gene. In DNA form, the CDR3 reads TGCGCCAGCAGCCAAGTTGACAGGGGGGGCTATGGCTACACCTTC. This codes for CASSQVDRGGYGYTF.

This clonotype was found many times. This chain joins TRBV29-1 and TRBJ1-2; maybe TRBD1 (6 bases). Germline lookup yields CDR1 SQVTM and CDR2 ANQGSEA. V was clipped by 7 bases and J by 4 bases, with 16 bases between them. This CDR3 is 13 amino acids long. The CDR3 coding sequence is TGCAGCGCACGTGACAGGACATTCTATGGCTACACCTTC. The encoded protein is CSARDRTFYGYTF.

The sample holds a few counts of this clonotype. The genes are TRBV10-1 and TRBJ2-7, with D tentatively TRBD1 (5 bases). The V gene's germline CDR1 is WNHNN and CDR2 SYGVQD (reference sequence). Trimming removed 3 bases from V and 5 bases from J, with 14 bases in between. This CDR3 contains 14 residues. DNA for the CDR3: TGCGCCAGCAGTGACTCATGGACACCCCACGAGCAGTACTTC. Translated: CASSDSWTPHEQYF.

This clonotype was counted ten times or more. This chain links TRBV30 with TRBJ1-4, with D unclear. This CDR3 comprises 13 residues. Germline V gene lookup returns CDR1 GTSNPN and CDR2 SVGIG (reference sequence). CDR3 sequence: CAGPTGTNEKLFF. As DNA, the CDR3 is TGTGCTGGCCCCACCGGAACTAATGAAAAACTGTTTTTT.

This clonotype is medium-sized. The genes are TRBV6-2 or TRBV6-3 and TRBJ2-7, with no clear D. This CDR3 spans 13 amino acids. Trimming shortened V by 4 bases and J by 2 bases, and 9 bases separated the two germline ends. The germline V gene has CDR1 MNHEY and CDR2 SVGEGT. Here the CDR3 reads CASSLAATYEQYF. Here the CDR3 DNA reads TGTGCCAGCAGTTTGGCAGCCACCTACGAGCAGTACTTC.

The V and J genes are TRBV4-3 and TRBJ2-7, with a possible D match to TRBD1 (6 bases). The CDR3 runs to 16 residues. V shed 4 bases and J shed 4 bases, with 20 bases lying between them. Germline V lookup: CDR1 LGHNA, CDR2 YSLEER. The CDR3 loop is CASSREALQGRYEQYF. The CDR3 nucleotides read TGCGCCAGCAGCCGAGAAGCCCTTCAGGGGCGGTACGAGCAGTACTTC.

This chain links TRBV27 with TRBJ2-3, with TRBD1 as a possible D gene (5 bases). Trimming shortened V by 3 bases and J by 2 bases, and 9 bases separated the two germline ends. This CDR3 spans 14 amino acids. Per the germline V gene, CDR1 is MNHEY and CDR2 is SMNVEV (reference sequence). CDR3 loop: CASSFAGYTDTQYF. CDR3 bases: TGTGCCAGCAGTTTCGCAGGGTACACAGATACGCAGTATTTT.

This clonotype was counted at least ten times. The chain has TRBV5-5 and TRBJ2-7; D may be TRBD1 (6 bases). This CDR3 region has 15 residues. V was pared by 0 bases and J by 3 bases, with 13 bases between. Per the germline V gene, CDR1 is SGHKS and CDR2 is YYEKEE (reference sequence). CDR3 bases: TGTGCCAGCAGCTTGGATGTCAGGGGCCTCTACGAGCAGTACTTC. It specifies CASSLDVRGLYEQYF.

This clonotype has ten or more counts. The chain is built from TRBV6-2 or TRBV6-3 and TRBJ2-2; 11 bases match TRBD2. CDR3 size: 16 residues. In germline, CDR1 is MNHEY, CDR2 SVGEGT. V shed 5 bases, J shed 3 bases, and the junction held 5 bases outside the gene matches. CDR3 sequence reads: CASSHGTSGDTGELFF. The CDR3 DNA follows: TGTGCCAGCAGTCATGGGACTAGCGGAGACACCGGGGAGCTGTTTTTT.

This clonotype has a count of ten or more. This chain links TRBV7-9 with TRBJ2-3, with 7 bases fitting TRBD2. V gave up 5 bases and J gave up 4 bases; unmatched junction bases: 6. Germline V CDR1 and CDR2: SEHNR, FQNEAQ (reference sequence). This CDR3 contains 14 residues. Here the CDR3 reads CASSPRTRSDTQYF. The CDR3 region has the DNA TGTGCCAGCAGCCCCCGGACTAGATCAGATACGCAGTATTTT.

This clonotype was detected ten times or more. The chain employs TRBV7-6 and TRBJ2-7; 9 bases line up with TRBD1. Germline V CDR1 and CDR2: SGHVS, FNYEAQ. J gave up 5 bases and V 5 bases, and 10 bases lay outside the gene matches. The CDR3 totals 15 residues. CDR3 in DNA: TGTGCCAGCAGCCCGACCGGGACAGGGTATGACGAGCAGTACTTC. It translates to CASSPTGTGYDEQYF.

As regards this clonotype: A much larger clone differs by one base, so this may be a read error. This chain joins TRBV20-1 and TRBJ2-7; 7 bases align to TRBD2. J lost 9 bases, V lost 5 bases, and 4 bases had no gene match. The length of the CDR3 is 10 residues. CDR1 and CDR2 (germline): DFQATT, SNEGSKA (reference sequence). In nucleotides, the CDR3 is TGCAGTGCTTGCTCGGGGGGGCAGTACTTC. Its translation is CSACSGGQYF.

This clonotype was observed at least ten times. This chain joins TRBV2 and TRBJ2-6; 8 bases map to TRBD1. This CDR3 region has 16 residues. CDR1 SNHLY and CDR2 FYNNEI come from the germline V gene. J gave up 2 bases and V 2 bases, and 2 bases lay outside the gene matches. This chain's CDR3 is CASSEQGATGANVLTF. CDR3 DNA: TGTGCCAGCAGTGAACAGGGGGCAACTGGGGCCAACGTCCTGACTTTC.

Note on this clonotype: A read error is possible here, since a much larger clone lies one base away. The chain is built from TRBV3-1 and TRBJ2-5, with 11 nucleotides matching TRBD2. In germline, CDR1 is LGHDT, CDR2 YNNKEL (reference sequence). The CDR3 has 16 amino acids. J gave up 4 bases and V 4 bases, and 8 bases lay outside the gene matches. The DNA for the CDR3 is TGTGCCAGCAGCCGAGATACCCTAGCGGGAGGAGAGACCCAGTACTTC. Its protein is CASSRDTLAGGETQYF.

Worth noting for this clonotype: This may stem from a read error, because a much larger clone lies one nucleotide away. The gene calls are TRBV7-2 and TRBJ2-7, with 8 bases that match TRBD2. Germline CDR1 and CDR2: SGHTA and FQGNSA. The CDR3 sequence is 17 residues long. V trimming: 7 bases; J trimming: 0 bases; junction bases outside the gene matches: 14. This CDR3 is CASNQVGGGPSSYEQYF. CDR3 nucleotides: TGTGCCAGCAACCAAGTCGGCGGGGGGCCAAGCTCCTACGAGCAGTACTTC.

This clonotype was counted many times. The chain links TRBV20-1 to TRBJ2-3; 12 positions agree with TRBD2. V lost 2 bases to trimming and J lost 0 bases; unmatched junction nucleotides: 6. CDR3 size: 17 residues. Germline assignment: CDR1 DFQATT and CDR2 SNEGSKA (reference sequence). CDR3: CSARQRTSGTSTDTQYF. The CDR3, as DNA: TGCAGTGCTAGACAACGGACTAGCGGGACCAGCACAGATACGCAGTATTTT.

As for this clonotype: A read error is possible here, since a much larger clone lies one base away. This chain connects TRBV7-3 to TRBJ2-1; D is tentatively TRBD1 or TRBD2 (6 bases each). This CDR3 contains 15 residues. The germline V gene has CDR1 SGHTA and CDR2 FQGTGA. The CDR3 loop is CPSSWRGEAYNEQFF. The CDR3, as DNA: TGTCCCAGCAGTTGGAGGGGGGAAGCCTACAATGAGCAGTTCTTC.

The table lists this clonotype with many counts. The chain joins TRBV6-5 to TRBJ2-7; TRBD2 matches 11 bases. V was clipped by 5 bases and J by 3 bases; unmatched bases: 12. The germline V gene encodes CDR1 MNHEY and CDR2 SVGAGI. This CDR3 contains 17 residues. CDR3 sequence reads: CASSPTPSGGINYEQYF. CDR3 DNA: TGTGCCAGCAGTCCTACCCCTAGCGGGGGGATAAACTACGAGCAGTACTTC.

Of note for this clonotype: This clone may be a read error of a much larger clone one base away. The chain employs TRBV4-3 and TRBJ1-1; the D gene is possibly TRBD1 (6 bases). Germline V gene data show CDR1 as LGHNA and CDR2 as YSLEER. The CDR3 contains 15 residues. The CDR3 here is CASNQGSGAGTEAFF. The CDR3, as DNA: TGCGCCAGCAACCAAGGGTCGGGGGCTGGCACTGAAGCTTTCTTT.

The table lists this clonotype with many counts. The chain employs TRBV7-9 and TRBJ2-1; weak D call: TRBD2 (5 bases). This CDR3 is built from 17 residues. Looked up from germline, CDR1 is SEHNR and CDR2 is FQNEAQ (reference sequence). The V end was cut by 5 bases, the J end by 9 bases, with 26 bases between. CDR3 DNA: TGTGCCAGCAGCCCGACGGCGGAGGACGGATTCTCCGGTGAGCAGTTCTTC. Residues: CASSPTAEDGFSGEQFF.

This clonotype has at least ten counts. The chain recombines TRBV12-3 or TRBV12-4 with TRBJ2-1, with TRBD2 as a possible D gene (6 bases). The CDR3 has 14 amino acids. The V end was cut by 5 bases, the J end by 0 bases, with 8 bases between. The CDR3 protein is CASSTDYSYNEQFF. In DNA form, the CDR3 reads TGTGCCAGCAGTACGGACTACTCCTACAATGAGCAGTTCTTC.

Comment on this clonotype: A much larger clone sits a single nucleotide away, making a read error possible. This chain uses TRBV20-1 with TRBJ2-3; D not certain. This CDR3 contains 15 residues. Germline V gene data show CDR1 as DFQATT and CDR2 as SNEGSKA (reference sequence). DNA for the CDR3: TGCAGTGCCGACCCTTCATTTGTCGACACAGATACGCAGTGTTTT. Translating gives CSADPSFVDTDTQCF.